One and the same sample provided the 30 T cell receptor beta chains below, sequenced in a study of cytomegalovirus exposure and HLA in healthy donors. The repertoire was sequenced with immunoSEQ multiplex PCR; TCRdb's copy has only in-frame clones and lacks some. The repertoire includes roughly 300,000 clones, roughly 87% of them detected once, and about 1.2% sits in the top ten. The material sequenced was PBMCs. The receptor set was obtained from a woman aged 25 to 39 in good health and CMV-seropositive.

The CDR3 sequence is CASSRSSGRYNEQFF. The CDR3 coding sequence is TGTGCCAGCAGTCGGAGTAGCGGGAGGTACAATGAGCAGTTCTTC. The V gene is TRBV7-6, the J gene TRBJ2-1, with 10 positions matching TRBD2. The CDR3 covers 15 residues. Germline CDR1 SGHVS, CDR2 FNYEAQ. V was clipped by 6 bases and J by 4 bases; unmatched bases: 6.

V is TRBV6-1 and J is TRBJ2-7; a possible D gene is TRBD2 (5 bases). This CDR3 is 12 amino acids long. The germline gives CDR1 MNHNS, CDR2 SASEGT. Trimming left V 4 bases short and J 3 bases short, with 7 bases between. CDR3 in amino acids: CASSGGIYEQYF. The CDR3 DNA follows: TGTGCCAGCAGTGGAGGGATCTACGAGCAGTACTTC.

The count of this clone is one. One junction end disagrees with the germline gene, perhaps due to a read error. This chain joins TRBV9 and TRBJ1-2; D is unclear. The CDR3 is made up of 9 amino acids. Germline CDR1 reads SGDLS; CDR2 reads YYNGEE. The CDR3 protein is CASGQPLGF. DNA for the CDR3: TGTGCCAGCGGGCAGCCTTTGGGCTTC.

The chain recombines TRBV7-9 with TRBJ2-7; 9 nucleotides agree with TRBD1. CDR1 is SEHNR, CDR2 FQNEAQ, per germline (reference sequence). J lost 1 base, V lost 5 bases, and 6 bases had no gene match. The CDR3 contains 15 residues. DNA of the CDR3: TGTGCCAGCAGCCCACGGACAGGGGAGTCCTACGAGCAGTACTTC. The encoded protein is CASSPRTGESYEQYF.

For the CDR3, the DNA is TGCGCCAGCAGCTCCGGTCCCACTGAAGCTTTCTTT. Its translation: CASSSGPTEAFF. The chain is built from TRBV5-1 and TRBJ1-1; no reliable D call. The CDR3 has 12 amino acids. The germline V and J ends were trimmed by 3 bases and 4 bases, with 7 bases remaining between them. The germline V gene has CDR1 SGHRS and CDR2 YFSETQ.

The chain is built from TRBV28 and TRBJ2-7; possible D gene TRBD2, 6 bases. There are 14 residues in the CDR3. Deletions cut 5 bases from V and 3 bases from J, with 14 bases between. Germline assignment: CDR1 MDHEN and CDR2 SYDVKM. CDR3 residues: CASSIREDGYEQYF. The DNA of the CDR3 is TGTGCCAGCAGTATTAGGGAGGACGGCTACGAGCAGTACTTC.

The chain links TRBV9 to TRBJ1-1; D uncertain. Germline loops: CDR1 SGDLS, CDR2 YYNGEE. This CDR3 region has 14 residues. Trimming removed 7 bases at V and 2 bases at J, with 15 bases between. CDR3 sequence reads: CASARTGINTEAFF. The CDR3, as DNA: TGTGCCAGCGCCCGGACGGGGATAAACACTGAAGCTTTCTTT.

The rearrangement links TRBV7-9 to TRBJ2-3; tentative D call: TRBD1 (5 bases). The ends were cut back, 5 bases at V and 1 base at J, with 16 bases in the middle. Germline CDR1 SEHNR, CDR2 FQNEAQ (reference sequence). The CDR3 length is 16 residues. CDR3 coding DNA: TGTGCCAGCAGCCCGAGTCTAGGACAACGCACAGATACGCAGTATTTT. It is translated as CASSPSLGQRTDTQYF.

J is TRBJ2-5 and V is TRBV29-1; D tentatively reads TRBD1 or TRBD2 (5 bases each). The CDR3 sequence is 13 residues long. Germline V gene data show CDR1 as SQVTM and CDR2 as ANQGSEA. Here the CDR3 reads CSVREGVQETQYF. The CDR3 DNA reads as TGCAGTGTGAGGGAAGGGGTCCAAGAGACCCAGTACTTC.

The chain couples TRBV7-3 to TRBJ2-3; 10 positions match TRBD2. Germline V CDR1 and CDR2: SGHTA, FQGTGA. V shed 5 bases and J 3 bases; nucleotides not matched to a gene: 2. The CDR3 has 14 residues. In DNA, the CDR3 is TGTGCCAGCAGCCGTAGCGGGAGGACAGATACGCAGTATTTT. Translation: CASSRSGRTDTQYF.

The rearrangement links TRBV27 to TRBJ2-1; 9 nucleotides align to TRBD2. Germline CDR1 reads MNHEY; CDR2 reads SMNVEV (reference sequence). The CDR3 extends over 18 amino acids. Losses at the gene ends were 4 bases for V and 1 base for J; bases not matched to a gene: 11. The CDR3, as DNA: TGTGCCAGCAGTTCCCGCATACTAGCGGGTACTTCCTACAATGAGCAGTTCTTC. It yields the protein CASSSRILAGTSYNEQFF.

The genes are TRBV4-2 and TRBJ2-7, with 8 bases that match TRBD2. The CDR3 loop spans 14 amino acids. From germline, CDR1 is LGHNA and CDR2 YNFKEQ. Trimming removed 0 bases from V and 4 bases from J; junction bases left unmatched: 2. The DNA for the CDR3 is TGTGCCAGCAGCCAAGATCAGCGGGGGTACGAGCAGTACTTC. It encodes CASSQDQRGYEQYF.

V usage is TRBV5-4 and J usage is TRBJ2-5; tentative D call: TRBD1 (6 bases). Trimming removed 4 bases at V and 1 base at J, with 11 bases between. The V gene's germline CDR1 is SGHNT and CDR2 YYREEE (reference sequence). This CDR3 has 14 residues. CDR3 protein: CASSSGQLQETQYF. The DNA of the CDR3 is TGTGCCAGCAGCAGCGGACAGCTCCAAGAGACCCAGTACTTC.

This sequence joins TRBV27 and TRBJ1-2; 8 nucleotides line up with TRBD1. J gave up 4 bases and V 4 bases, and 8 bases lay outside the gene matches. Per the germline V gene, CDR1 is MNHEY and CDR2 is SMNVEV (reference sequence). CDR3 length: 15 amino acids. The CDR3 here is CASSSPGGLSYGYTF. DNA of the CDR3: TGTGCCAGCAGTTCGCCAGGGGGCCTTTCCTATGGCTACACCTTC.

This clone has more than one count but fewer than ten. The chain has TRBV7-9 and TRBJ1-5; possible D gene TRBD1, 6 bases. The ends were cut back, 5 bases at V and 3 bases at J, with 14 bases in the middle. The CDR3 covers 15 residues. Germline V gene sequence: CDR1 SEHNR, CDR2 FQNEAQ (reference sequence). The CDR3 region is CASSQGQTNNQPQHF. CDR3 bases: TGTGCCAGCAGCCAAGGACAGACCAACAATCAGCCCCAGCATTTT.

The chain couples TRBV7-3 to TRBJ2-1; tentatively, D is TRBD1 (5 bases). Germline CDR1 is SGHTA and CDR2 is FQGTGA. The CDR3 loop spans 14 amino acids. Trimming took 5 bases from V and 5 from J, leaving 13 bases between them. CDR3 amino acids: CASSRDRQNNEQFF. The CDR3 region has the DNA TGTGCCAGCAGCCGAGATCGACAGAACAATGAGCAGTTCTTC.

The sample holds a few counts of this clone. The V and J genes are TRBV7-2 and TRBJ1-2, with a weak D call TRBD1 (6 bases). The CDR3 length is 15 residues. Germline assignment: CDR1 SGHTA and CDR2 FQGNSA. V lost 1 base and J lost 5, with 14 bases in between. This chain's CDR3 is CASSLEAGAYYGYTF. The CDR3 bases are TGTGCCAGCAGCTTAGAGGCAGGGGCTTATTATGGCTACACCTTC.

CDR3 coding DNA: TGTGCCAGCAGCCCCAACGGCGGGAGGGCCTACAATGAGCAGTTCTTC. It encodes CASSPNGGRAYNEQFF. This chain links TRBV7-9 with TRBJ2-1, with 9 nucleotides matching TRBD2. This CDR3 comprises 16 residues. Germline CDR1 reads SEHNR; CDR2 reads FQNEAQ (reference sequence). Unmatched junction bases numbered 7, after V lost 5 bases and J lost 2 bases.

The chain carries TRBV19 and TRBJ1-2; 8 positions agree with TRBD1. There are 15 residues in the CDR3. Germline lookup yields CDR1 LNHDA and CDR2 SQIVND (reference sequence). With 5 bases clipped from V and 4 bases from J, the junction kept 9 bases outside the gene matches. Here the CDR3 reads CASSPLAGTGYGYTF. The DNA for the CDR3 is TGTGCCAGTAGTCCCCTCGCGGGGACAGGCTATGGCTACACCTTC.

The J gene is TRBJ2-1, the V gene TRBV18; tentatively, D is TRBD1 (5 bases). The CDR3 sequence is 14 residues long. CDR1 is KGHSH and CDR2 is LQKENI in the germline V gene. V gave up 3 bases and J gave up 6 bases, with 12 bases separating them. The CDR3 reads CASSPGRAGNEQFF. The CDR3 nucleotides are TGTGCCAGCTCACCGGGCAGGGCTGGCAATGAGCAGTTCTTC.

J is TRBJ2-7 and V is TRBV6-5; D is unclear. Trimming pared 5 bases from V and 2 bases from J, leaving 10 bases between. The CDR3 is 13 residues long. The germline V gene has CDR1 MNHEY and CDR2 SVGAGI. CDR3 sequence (DNA): TGTGCCAGCAGTAGGAGCACTCCCTACGAGCAGTACTTC. Amino acids: CASSRSTPYEQYF.

The chain couples TRBV6-1 to TRBJ2-7; D remains ambiguous. Trimming pared 1 base from V and 7 bases from J, leaving 14 bases between. The germline CDR1 and CDR2 sequences are MNHNS and SASEGT. The CDR3 has 14 residues. The CDR3 nucleotides read TGTGCCAGCAGTGAAGGGGCGTTTGGGGTTGAGCAGTACTTC. Translating gives CASSEGAFGVEQYF.

The chain carries TRBV25-1 and TRBJ2-5; the D call may be TRBD1 or TRBD2 (5 bases each). Germline V gene sequence: CDR1 MGHDK, CDR2 SYGVNS. Trimming cost V 3 bases and J 5 bases, with 16 bases left between them. This CDR3 has 15 residues. CDR3 coding DNA: TGTGCCAGCAGTGATCCGGGACGTTTCGGGGAGACCCAGTACTTC. This gives the protein CASSDPGRFGETQYF.

This rearrangement joins TRBV19 to TRBJ1-5, with a possible D match to TRBD1 (5 bases). CDR3 length equals 17 residues. From germline, CDR1 is LNHDA and CDR2 SQIVND (reference sequence). Trimming pared 4 bases from V and 4 bases from J, leaving 20 bases between. The CDR3 nucleotides read TGTGCCAGTAGTACCAGCCAGGGCCGGCGGGAGAATCAGCCCCAGCATTTT. Amino acids: CASSTSQGRRENQPQHF.

V is TRBV4-2 and J is TRBJ2-1, with a possible D match to TRBD1 (5 bases). Between the trimmed V and J ends, which lost 0 bases and 9 bases, there was a span of 12 bases. The CDR3 extends over 14 amino acids. The germline CDR1 and CDR2 sequences are LGHNA and YNFKEQ. The CDR3 loop is CASSQESRVSEQFF. CDR3 DNA: TGTGCCAGCAGCCAAGAAAGCAGGGTTAGTGAGCAGTTCTTC.

The chain combines TRBV28 with TRBJ2-6; TRBD2 might be the D (5 bases). V was trimmed by 3 bases and J by 4 bases, leaving 10 bases between them. Germline V gene sequence: CDR1 MDHEN, CDR2 SYDVKM. The CDR3 sequence is 15 residues long. In nucleotides, the CDR3 is TGTGCCAGCAGTTTGCCGGGGTCGGGGGCCAACGTCCTGACTTTC. Protein sequence: CASSLPGSGANVLTF.

V gene TRBV6-5 combines with J gene TRBJ2-3; a possible D gene is TRBD1 (6 bases). The germline V gene encodes CDR1 MNHEY and CDR2 SVGAGI. V was cut by 6 bases and J by 2 bases, with 12 bases left in between. The CDR3 runs 14 residues. CDR3 nucleotides: TGTGCCAGCAGCCTCCGGGACAACACAGATACGCAGTATTTT. Translating it yields CASSLRDNTDTQYF.

The chain uses TRBV27 and TRBJ2-5; tentatively, D is TRBD2 (6 bases). This CDR3 is 16 amino acids long. CDR1 is MNHEY, CDR2 SMNVEV, per germline (reference sequence). Trimming removed 5 bases from V and 1 base from J, with 17 bases in between. The chain's CDR3 is CASSPRMSRGQETQYF. In DNA form, the CDR3 reads TGTGCCAGCAGTCCCCGAATGTCGCGGGGCCAAGAGACCCAGTACTTC.

V gene TRBV5-1 combines with J gene TRBJ1-4; weak D call: TRBD1 (6 bases). CDR1 and CDR2 (germline): SGHRS, YFSETQ. CDR3 length: 15 amino acids. The V end lost 0 bases, the J end lost 8 bases, and 14 bases lay between the germline ends. Here the CDR3 DNA reads TGCGCCAGCAGCTTGGCGACAGGAGGACGGGAAAAACTGTTTTTT. Residues: CASSLATGGREKLFF.

The rearrangement joins TRBV27 to TRBJ2-6, with a weak D call TRBD1 (5 bases). V was clipped by 9 bases and J by 0 bases, with 9 bases between them. Germline assignment: CDR1 MNHEY and CDR2 SMNVEV (reference sequence). The CDR3 loop spans 14 amino acids. CDR3 residues: CASRRGSGANVLTF. CDR3 bases: TGTGCCAGTAGAAGGGGCTCTGGGGCCAACGTCCTGACTTTC. Based on the CDR3 plus reference TRBV27 and TRBJ2-6, the full variable domain is EAQVTQNPRYLITVTGKKLTVTCSQNMNHEYMSWYRQDPGLGLRQIYYSMNVEVTDKGDVPEGYKVSRKEKRNFPLILESPSPNQTSLYFCASRRGSGANVLTFGAGSRLTVL.